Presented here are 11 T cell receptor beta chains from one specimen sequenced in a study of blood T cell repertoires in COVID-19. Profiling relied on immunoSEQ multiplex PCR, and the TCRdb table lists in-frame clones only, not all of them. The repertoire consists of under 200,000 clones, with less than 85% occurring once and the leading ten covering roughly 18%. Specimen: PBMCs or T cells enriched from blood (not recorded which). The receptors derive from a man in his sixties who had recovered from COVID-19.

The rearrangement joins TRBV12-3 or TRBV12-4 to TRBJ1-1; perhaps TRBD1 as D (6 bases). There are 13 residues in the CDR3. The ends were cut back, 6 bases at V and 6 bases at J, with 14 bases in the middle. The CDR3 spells CASSDTGRAEAFF. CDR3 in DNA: TGTGCCAGCAGCGATACAGGGAGAGCTGAAGCTTTCTTT.

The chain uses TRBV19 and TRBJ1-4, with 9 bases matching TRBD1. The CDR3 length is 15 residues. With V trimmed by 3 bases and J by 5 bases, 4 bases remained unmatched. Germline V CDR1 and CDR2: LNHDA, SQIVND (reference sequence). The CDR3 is CASSMDGTGNEKLFF. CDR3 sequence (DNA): TGTGCCAGTAGTATGGACGGGACAGGGAATGAAAAACTGTTTTTT.

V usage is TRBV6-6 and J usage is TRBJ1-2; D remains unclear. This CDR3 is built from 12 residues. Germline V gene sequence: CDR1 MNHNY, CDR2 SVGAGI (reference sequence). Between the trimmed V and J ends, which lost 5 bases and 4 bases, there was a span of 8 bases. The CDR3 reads CASSPAGYGYTF. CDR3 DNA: TGTGCCAGCAGTCCTGCCGGCTATGGCTACACCTTC.

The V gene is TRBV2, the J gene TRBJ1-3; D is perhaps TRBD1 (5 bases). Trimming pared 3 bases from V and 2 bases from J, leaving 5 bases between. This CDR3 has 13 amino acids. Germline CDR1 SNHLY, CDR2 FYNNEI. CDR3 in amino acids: CASSDRAGNTIYF. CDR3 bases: TGTGCCAGCAGTGACAGGGCTGGAAACACCATATATTTT.

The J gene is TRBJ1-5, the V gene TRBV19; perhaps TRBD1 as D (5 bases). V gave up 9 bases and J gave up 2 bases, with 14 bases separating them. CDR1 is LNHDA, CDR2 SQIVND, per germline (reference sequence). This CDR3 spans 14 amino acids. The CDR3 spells CASCLRGGNQPQHF. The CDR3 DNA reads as TGTGCCAGCTGCCTTAGGGGCGGCAATCAGCCCCAGCATTTT.

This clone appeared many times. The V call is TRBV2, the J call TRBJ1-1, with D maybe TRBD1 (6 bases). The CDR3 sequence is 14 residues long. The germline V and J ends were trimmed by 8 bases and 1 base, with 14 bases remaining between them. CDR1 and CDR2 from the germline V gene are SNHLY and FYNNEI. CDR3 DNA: TGTGCCAGCGGTTTGGGACACCAGAACACTGAAGCTTTCTTT. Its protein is CASGLGHQNTEAFF. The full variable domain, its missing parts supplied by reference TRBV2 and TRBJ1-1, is EPEVTQTPSHQVTQMGQEVILRCVPISNHLYFYWYRQILGQKVEFLVSFYNNEISEKSEIFDDQFSVERPDGSNFTLKIRSTKLEDSAMYFCASGLGHQNTEAFFGQGTRLTVV.

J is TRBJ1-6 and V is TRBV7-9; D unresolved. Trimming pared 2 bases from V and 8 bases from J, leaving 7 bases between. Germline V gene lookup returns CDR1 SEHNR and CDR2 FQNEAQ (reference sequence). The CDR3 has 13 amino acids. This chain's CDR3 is CASSLSSDSPLHF. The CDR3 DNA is TGTGCCAGCAGCTTATCCTCGGATTCACCCCTCCACTTT. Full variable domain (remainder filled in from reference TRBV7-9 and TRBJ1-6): DTGVSQNPRHKITKRGQNVTFRCDPISEHNRLYWYRQTLGQGPEFLTYFQNEAQLEKSRLLSDRFSAERPKGSFSTLEIQRTEQGDSAMYLCASSLSSDSPLHFGNGTRLTVT.

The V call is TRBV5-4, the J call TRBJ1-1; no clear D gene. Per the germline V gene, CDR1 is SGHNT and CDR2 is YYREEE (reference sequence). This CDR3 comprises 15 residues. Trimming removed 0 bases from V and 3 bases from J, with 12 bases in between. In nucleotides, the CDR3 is TGTGCCAGCAGCTTGGATATTACTGATTACACTGAAGCTTTCTTT. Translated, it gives CASSLDITDYTEAFF.

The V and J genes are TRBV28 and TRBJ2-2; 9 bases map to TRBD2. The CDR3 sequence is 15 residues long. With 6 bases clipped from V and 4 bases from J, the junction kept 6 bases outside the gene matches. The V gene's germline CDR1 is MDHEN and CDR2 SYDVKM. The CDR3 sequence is CASSFSGSPTGELFF. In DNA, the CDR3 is TGTGCCAGCAGCTTTAGCGGGAGTCCCACCGGGGAGCTGTTTTTT.

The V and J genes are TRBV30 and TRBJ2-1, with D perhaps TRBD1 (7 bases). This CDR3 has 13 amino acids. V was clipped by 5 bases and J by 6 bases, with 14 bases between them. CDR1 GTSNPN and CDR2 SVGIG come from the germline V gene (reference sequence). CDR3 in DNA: TGTGCCTGGGACCCAGGGGGGAGCAATGAGCAGTTCTTC. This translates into CAWDPGGSNEQFF.

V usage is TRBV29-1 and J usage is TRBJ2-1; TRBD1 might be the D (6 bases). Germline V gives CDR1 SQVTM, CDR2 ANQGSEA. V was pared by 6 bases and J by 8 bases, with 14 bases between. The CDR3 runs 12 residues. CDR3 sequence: CSVNRASDEQFF. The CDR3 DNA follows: TGCAGCGTAAACAGGGCGTCGGATGAGCAGTTCTTC.